One sample yielded the 16 T cell receptor beta chains listed below, sequenced in a study of T cell responses to AZD1222 COVID-19 vaccine. Repertoires were generated with immunoSEQ multiplex PCR, while TCRdb's copy carries only in-frame clones and drops some. The sample consists of around 190,000 clones, 88% of them appearing once. Sequencing used peripheral blood, obtained 28 days after the second AZD1222 dose. All receptors derive from an adult who received the AZD1222 COVID-19 vaccine.

The chain is built from TRBV19 and TRBJ2-1; 7 bases map to TRBD1. The CDR3 totals 13 residues. Germline V gives CDR1 LNHDA, CDR2 SQIVND (reference sequence). The trim removed 4 bases at V and 13 bases at J, leaving 10 bases unmatched. The chain's CDR3 is CASSNFPGGHQFF. The CDR3 DNA is TGTGCCAGTAGTAACTTCCCAGGGGGTCATCAGTTCTTC. Filled out from reference TRBV19 and TRBJ2-1, the complete variable domain reads DGGITQSPKYLFRKEGQNVTLSCEQNLNHDAMYWYRQDPGQGLRLIYYSQIVNDFQKGDIAEGYSVSREKKESFPLTVTSAQKNPTAFYLCASSNFPGGHQFFGPGTRLTVL.

The chain carries TRBV6-1 and TRBJ1-1; 7 nucleotides align to TRBD1. V dropped 3 bases and J dropped 5; count of bases not matched to a gene: 6. This CDR3 spans 14 amino acids. CDR1 is MNHNS and CDR2 is SASEGT in the germline V gene. CDR3 region: CASSEKLQGTEAFF. CDR3 sequence (DNA): TGTGCCAGCAGTGAGAAATTACAGGGGACTGAAGCTTTCTTT.

CDR3 in DNA: TGTGCCGGAGGGGGACGGATGCCCGGAGAAAAACTGTTTTTT. Its translation: CAGGGRMPGEKLFF. This chain links TRBV21-1 with TRBJ1-4. TRBV21-1 is a recognized pseudogene. The CDR3 contains 14 residues.

The chain links TRBV3-1 (or the pseudogene TRBV3-2) to TRBJ1-2; unclear D gene. V lost 1 base and J 2 bases, leaving 5 bases between the germline ends. The CDR3 spans 13 residues. The germline gives CDR1 LGHDT, CDR2 YNNKEL (reference sequence). The CDR3 loop reads CASSQGVNYGYTF. The CDR3 DNA sequence: TGTGCCAGCAGCCAAGGGGTAAACTATGGCTACACCTTC.

This sequence joins TRBV6-5 and TRBJ1-1, with D perhaps matching TRBD1 (5 bases). Trimming removed 0 bases at V and 5 bases at J, with 13 bases between. The length of the CDR3 is 15 residues. Germline CDR1 MNHEY, CDR2 SVGAGI. CDR3 nucleotide sequence: TGTGCCAGCAGTTACTCTTGGGGCCTGAGTACTGAAGCTTTCTTT. Protein: CASSYSWGLSTEAFF.

This chain uses TRBV29-1 with TRBJ2-7, with a possible D match to TRBD2 (6 bases). The CDR3 extends over 13 amino acids. Per the germline V gene, CDR1 is SQVTM and CDR2 is ANQGSEA. The V end was cut by 4 bases, the J end by 2 bases, with 12 bases between. The CDR3 DNA reads TGCAGCGTTGGGAGGGGTCCCACCTACGAGCAGTACTTC. Its protein is CSVGRGPTYEQYF.

This sequence joins TRBV7-2 and TRBJ1-1; no reliable D call. The germline V and J ends were trimmed by 1 base and 2 bases, with 5 bases remaining between them. This CDR3 has 13 amino acids. Germline CDR1 SGHTA, CDR2 FQGNSA. CDR3 sequence: CASSLEPNTEAFF. Written as DNA, the CDR3 is TGTGCCAGCAGCTTAGAGCCCAACACTGAAGCTTTCTTT.

The gene calls are TRBV6-2 or TRBV6-3 and TRBJ2-5; 11 bases fit TRBD2. The CDR3 sequence is 14 residues long. CDR1 and CDR2 (germline): MNHEY, SVGEGT. V trimming: 6 bases; J trimming: 3 bases; junction bases outside the gene matches: 3. As DNA, the CDR3 is TGTGCCAGCAGCCGTAGCGGGGGGGAAGAGACCCAGTACTTC. This gives the protein CASSRSGGEETQYF.

This chain uses TRBV7-8 with TRBJ1-1; D is ambiguous. This CDR3 has 16 amino acids. Germline V CDR1 and CDR2: SGHVS, FQNEAQ. Trimming removed 3 bases from V and 0 bases from J, with 14 bases in between. CDR3 coding DNA: TGTGCCAGCAGCTTCCTACGTGGGCCCTTGAACACTGAAGCTTTCTTT. Protein sequence: CASSFLRGPLNTEAFF.

The chain joins TRBV5-4 to TRBJ2-5, with 9 bases lining up with TRBD1. Germline trimming cut 2 bases from V and 0 bases from J; bases unmatched to any gene: 2. CDR1 is SGHNT and CDR2 is YYREEE in the germline V gene (reference sequence). This CDR3 has 15 amino acids. The CDR3 DNA is TGTGCCAGCAGCTTTCGGGACAGGGACCAAGAGACCCAGTACTTC. The encoded protein is CASSFRDRDQETQYF.

Concerning this clone: In the same sample, other DNA sequences code for this CDR3. The chain has TRBV3-1 (or the pseudogene TRBV3-2) and TRBJ2-5; a possible D gene is TRBD1 (5 bases). Trimming took off 3 bases at V and 3 bases at J, with 8 bases between the two ends. The CDR3 has 13 residues. Germline CDR1 reads LGHDT; CDR2 reads YNNKEL (reference sequence). The CDR3 sequence: CASSQGREETQYF. The CDR3 DNA is TGTGCCAGCAGCCAGGGCAGGGAAGAGACCCAGTACTTC.

The V and J genes are TRBV9 and TRBJ2-1; TRBD2 aligns across 9 bases. This CDR3 spans 19 amino acids. Per the germline V gene, CDR1 is SGDLS and CDR2 is YYNGEE. V gave up 0 bases and J gave up 7 bases; unmatched junction bases: 17. CDR3 DNA sequence: TGTGCCAGCAGCGTAGTAGATTGGGGTGCTAGCGGGGATATAAATGAGCAGTTCTTC. Translating gives CASSVVDWGASGDINEQFF. The whole variable domain, filled in from reference TRBV9 and TRBJ2-1, reads DSGVTQTPKHLITATGQRVTLRCSPRSGDLSVYWYQQSLDQGLQFLIQYYNGEERAKGNILERFSAQQFPDLHSELNLSSLELGDSALYFCASSVVDWGASGDINEQFFGPGTRLTVL.

The chain employs TRBV5-8 and TRBJ2-4, with 7 bases identical to TRBD1. This CDR3 contains 16 residues. Germline CDR1 is SGHTS and CDR2 is YDEGEE. V gave up 4 bases and J gave up 0 bases; unmatched junction bases: 7. The CDR3 DNA sequence: TGTGCCAGCAGCCCGGGACAGCTCCTAGCCAAAAACATTCAGTACTTC. This codes for CASSPGQLLAKNIQYF. Based on the CDR3 plus reference TRBV5-8 and TRBJ2-4, the full variable domain is EAGVTQSPTHLIKTRGQQATLRCSPISGHTSVYWYQQALGLGLQFLLWYDEGEERNRGNFPPRFSGRQFPNYSSELNVNALELEDSALYLCASSPGQLLAKNIQYFGAGTRLSVL.

Comments on this clone: Other DNA sequences in the same sample also yield this CDR3. The chain joins TRBV7-3 to TRBJ2-2, with 8 bases lining up with TRBD1. Germline V lookup: CDR1 SGHTA, CDR2 FQGTGA. After removal of 4 bases from V and 2 bases from J, the junction contained 3 bases not matched to a gene. The CDR3 covers 15 residues. The CDR3 region is CASSSRGPNTGELFF. CDR3 DNA: TGTGCCAGCAGCTCCAGGGGGCCTAACACCGGGGAGCTGTTTTTT.

This rearrangement joins TRBV18 to TRBJ2-7, with D uncertain. Germline values: CDR1 KGHSH, CDR2 LQKENI. The CDR3 length is 14 residues. Trimming removed 1 base from V and 4 bases from J, with 11 bases in between. The CDR3 region is CASSPRAGPYEQYF. Written as DNA, the CDR3 is TGTGCCAGCTCACCACGTGCAGGCCCTTACGAGCAGTACTTC.

V is TRBV24-1 and J is TRBJ2-5, with D perhaps TRBD1 (5 bases). The CDR3 extends over 13 amino acids. Germline CDR1 and CDR2: KGHDR and SFDVKD. V dropped 6 bases and J dropped 3 bases, with 10 bases sitting between them. Here the CDR3 reads CATSQWGEETQYF. Here the CDR3 DNA reads TGTGCCACCAGTCAATGGGGCGAAGAGACCCAGTACTTC.